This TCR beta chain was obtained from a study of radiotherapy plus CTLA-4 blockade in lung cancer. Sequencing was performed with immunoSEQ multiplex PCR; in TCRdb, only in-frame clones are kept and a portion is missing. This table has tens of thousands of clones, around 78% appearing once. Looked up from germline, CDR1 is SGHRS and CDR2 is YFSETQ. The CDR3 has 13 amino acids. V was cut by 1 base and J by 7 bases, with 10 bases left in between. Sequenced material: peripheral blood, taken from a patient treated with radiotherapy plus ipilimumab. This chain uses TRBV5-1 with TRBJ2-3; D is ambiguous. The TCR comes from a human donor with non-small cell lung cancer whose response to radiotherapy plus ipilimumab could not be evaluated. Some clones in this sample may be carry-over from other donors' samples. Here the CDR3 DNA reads TGCGCCAGCAGCTTGTCAGTGGAGAATACGCAGTATTTT. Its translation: CASSLSVENTQYF.